Listed here are 2 T cell receptor beta chains from one sample, sequenced in a study of blood T cell repertoires in COVID-19. Sequencing used immunoSEQ multiplex PCR; TCRdb keeps in-frame clones, though not all of them. The profile shows a few hundred thousand clones, approximately 86% of them singletons. Sequencing input: peripheral blood. The origin of the receptors is a woman between 65 and 79 years old with COVID-19, enrolled during active disease.

This clone was counted once. This sequence joins TRBV7-2 and TRBJ1-3; a weak D match, TRBD1 (6 bases). The CDR3 runs 13 residues. V lost 8 bases, J lost 8 bases, and 16 bases lay in between. From germline, CDR1 is SGHTA and CDR2 FQGNSA. CDR3 protein: CASALGRGDTIYF. The CDR3 coding sequence is TGTGCCAGCGCCTTGGGCAGGGGAGACACCATATATTTT.

The CDR3 sequence: CASSPSTGGKRNTIYF. CDR3 bases: TGCGCCAGCAGCCCGTCGACAGGGGGCAAAAGAAACACCATATATTTT. The V call is TRBV5-1, the J call TRBJ1-3; 10 nucleotides match TRBD1. J was trimmed by 5 bases and V by 4 bases; bases with no gene match: 9. CDR1 is SGHRS, CDR2 YFSETQ, per germline. The CDR3 sequence is 16 residues long. Variable domain in full (rest from reference TRBV5-1 and TRBJ1-3): KAGVTQTPRYLIKTRGQQVTLSCSPISGHRSVSWYQQTPGQGLQFLFEYFSETQRNKGNFPGRFSGRQFSNSRSEMNVSTLELGDSALYLCASSPSTGGKRNTIYFGEGSWLTVV.